The 5 T cell receptor beta chains given below trace back to one sample, sequenced in a study of immune evolution from preneoplasia to lung adenocarcinoma. Libraries were prepared by immunoSEQ multiplex PCR; TCRdb keeps only in-frame clonotypes and omits some of them. The sample shows about 6,900 clones, 70% to 80% of them seen only once. The sequenced material came from FFPE invasive lung adenocarcinoma tissue. The receptors come from a person aged 35 to 50 with lung adenocarcinoma.

This clone was seen a few times. This sequence joins TRBV18 and TRBJ1-1; a weak D match, TRBD1 (6 bases). Trimming shortened V by 0 bases and J by 3 bases, and 14 bases separated the two germline ends. There are 16 residues in the CDR3. Germline V gene data show CDR1 as KGHSH and CDR2 as LQKENI. The CDR3: CASSPPRGGGYTEAFF. CDR3 coding DNA: TGTGCCAGCTCACCACCGAGAGGGGGGGGATACACTGAAGCTTTCTTT.

This rearrangement joins TRBV6-1 to TRBJ2-5, with a weak D call TRBD1 (6 bases). In germline, CDR1 is MNHNS, CDR2 SASEGT. V lost 5 bases, J lost 5 bases, and 15 bases lay in between. The CDR3 is made up of 14 amino acids. The CDR3 nucleotides are TGTGCCAGCAGTACCAACAGGGCTCAGGAGACCCAGTACTTC. Residues: CASSTNRAQETQYF.

This chain joins TRBV6-1 and TRBJ2-6; the match to TRBD1 covers 7 bases. Germline assignment: CDR1 MNHNS and CDR2 SASEGT. V gave up 7 bases and J gave up 9 bases; unmatched junction bases: 6. The CDR3 extends over 13 amino acids. The CDR3 DNA reads as TGTGCCAGCACCGGGACAGATTACAACGTCCTGACTTTC. Its protein product is CASTGTDYNVLTF.

The J gene is TRBJ1-5, the V gene TRBV5-4; no clear D. The germline CDR1 and CDR2 sequences are SGHNT and YYREEE (reference sequence). CDR3 length equals 15 residues. V shed 3 bases and J shed 0 bases, with 10 bases lying between them. The CDR3 nucleotides read TGTGCCAGCAGCTCGGACGGGAATAGCAATCAGCCCCAGCATTTT. As protein: CASSSDGNSNQPQHF. The full variable domain, rest sourced from reference TRBV5-4 and TRBJ1-5, is ETGVTQSPTHLIKTRGQQVTLRCSSQSGHNTVSWYQQALGQGPQFIFQYYREEENGRGNFPPRFSGLQFPNYSSELNVNALELDDSALYLCASSSDGNSNQPQHFGDGTRLSIL.

The chain's CDR3 is CASSAFSGMTDTQYF. The CDR3 DNA reads TGTGCCAGCAGCGCATTTAGCGGGATGACAGATACGCAGTATTTT. The rearrangement links TRBV14 to TRBJ2-3; TRBD2 matches 8 bases. CDR3 length: 15 residues. CDR1 and CDR2 (germline): SGHDN, FVKESK. V gave up 5 bases and J gave up 3 bases; unmatched junction bases: 7.